The 8 T cell receptor beta chains below all came from one sample that was sequenced in a study of blood T cell repertoires in COVID-19. Here immunoSEQ multiplex PCR was the method, and the copy in TCRdb shows in-frame clones only, minus some. The table shows 200,000 to 250,000 clones, with 80% to 90% occurring only once. The specimen sequenced was PBMCs or T cells enriched from blood (not recorded which). The receptors were gathered from a woman in her 30s who had been exposed to COVID-19.

V usage is TRBV30 and J usage is TRBJ1-1; D may be TRBD1 (5 bases). Germline CDR1 GTSNPN, CDR2 SVGIG (reference sequence). The CDR3 runs 14 residues. The ends were cut back, 2 bases at V and 1 base at J, with 11 bases in the middle. For the CDR3, the DNA is TGTGCCTGGAGTCGGGACTTTACGAACACTGAAGCTTTCTTT. Encoded protein: CAWSRDFTNTEAFF.

The genes are TRBV7-8 and TRBJ2-3, with TRBD1 identical over 7 bases. The CDR3 spans 15 residues. V was clipped by 6 bases and J by 3 bases; unmatched bases: 9. CDR1 and CDR2 (germline): SGHVS, FQNEAQ. As DNA, the CDR3 is TGTGCCAGCAGACCTAGGGGGCGTTGGACAGATACGCAGTATTTT. As protein: CASRPRGRWTDTQYF.

This chain connects TRBV4-1 to TRBJ2-1; 8 bases are shared with TRBD2. The germline CDR1 and CDR2 sequences are MGHRA and YSYEKL. The CDR3 length is 15 residues. V lost 2 bases, J lost 2 bases, and 2 bases stayed unmatched. The CDR3 loop is CASSQSGGPYNEQFF. The CDR3 DNA reads TGCGCCAGCAGCCAAAGCGGGGGACCCTACAATGAGCAGTTCTTC.

This chain links TRBV28 with TRBJ1-4, with D perhaps matching TRBD1 (5 bases). Germline V gene lookup returns CDR1 MDHEN and CDR2 SYDVKM. CDR3 length equals 16 residues. Trimming removed 3 bases at V and 6 bases at J, with 17 bases between. This CDR3 reads CASSLGLGGVDEKLFF. CDR3 DNA: TGTGCCAGCAGTTTGGGTTTAGGAGGGGTTGATGAAAAACTGTTTTTT.

J is TRBJ1-1 and V is TRBV11-2, with D tentatively TRBD1 (5 bases). This CDR3 has 15 residues. V shed 4 bases and J shed 1 base, with 13 bases lying between them. The germline V gene has CDR1 SGHAT and CDR2 FQNNGV. CDR3 residues: CASSSPEGWNTEAFF. Written as DNA, the CDR3 is TGTGCCAGCAGCTCTCCGGAGGGGTGGAACACTGAAGCTTTCTTT.

The genes are TRBV6-5 and TRBJ1-1, with D uncertain. The CDR3 is made up of 12 amino acids. Trimming cost V 7 bases and J 6 bases, with 12 bases left between them. The germline V gene encodes CDR1 MNHEY and CDR2 SVGAGI. CDR3: CASISRDSEAFF. CDR3 coding DNA: TGTGCCAGCATTTCGAGGGATTCTGAAGCTTTCTTT.

V and J are TRBV13 and TRBJ2-1, with TRBD2 matching over 10 bases. After removal of 6 bases from V and 12 bases from J, the junction contained 11 bases not matched to a gene. Germline V lookup: CDR1 PRHDT, CDR2 FYEKMQ (reference sequence). This CDR3 is 14 amino acids long. The CDR3 loop is CASRTAGGPVGQFF. The CDR3 region has the DNA TGTGCCAGCAGAACAGCGGGAGGGCCCGTTGGGCAGTTCTTC.

CDR3 residues: CASSENRANYGYTF. The DNA of the CDR3 is TGTGCCAGCAGTGAAAACAGGGCCAACTATGGCTACACCTTC. The chain recombines TRBV6-1 with TRBJ1-2; D perhaps matches TRBD1 (6 bases). The CDR3 is made up of 14 amino acids. Germline V gene data show CDR1 as MNHNS and CDR2 as SASEGT. The V gene lost 2 bases and the J gene lost 2 bases, with 9 bases spanning the gap.